This T cell receptor beta chain was observed in a study of shared clonotypes between healthy human individuals. Profiling relied on immunoSEQ multiplex PCR, and the TCRdb table lists in-frame clones only, not all of them. The sample has 2 million to 2.5 million clones, around 90% seen once. V shed 1 base, J shed 3 bases, and the junction held 7 bases outside the gene matches. The CDR3 is 16 amino acids. Germline V gene data show CDR1 as SGHDT and CDR2 as YYEEEE. There were only Caucasian adults among the donors, and all lived in Nashville, Tennessee. Division of CD4+ cells produced a CD45RA+ naive subset and a CD45RA-negative memory subset.

The clonotype comes from a man in his late teens or twenties in good health. Some clones in this sample may be carry-over from other donors' samples. The chain uses TRBV5-6 and TRBJ2-1; 7 nucleotides line up with TRBD2. The specimen sequenced was naive CD4+ T cells from PBMCs. Subset defined: CD45RA+ positively selected. The CDR3 region is CASSLYGGLVYNEQFF. The DNA for the CDR3 is TGTGCCAGCAGCTTGTATGGCGGACTAGTCTACAATGAGCAGTTCTTC.